A single sample is the source of the 14 T cell receptor beta chains below, sequenced in a study of CD8+CD57+ T cells in acquired aplastic anemia. Individuals selected for sequencing had exhibited CD8+CD57+ cell expansion on flow cytometry. Profiling of TCR beta VDJ combinations and CDR3 sequences used genomic DNA as template. TCRdb re-called the reads through MiXCR, storing one row per CDR3 protein. The data contain 160,000 or so distinct CDR3 sequences, roughly 43% of them singletons. Material for sequencing was sorted CD4+, CD8+, or CD8+CD57+ T cells (not recorded which) from PBMCs. The origin of the receptors is a human donor with aplastic anemia.

In its sample, this clonotype was seen a few times. The chain is built from TRBV15 and TRBJ2-7; D not certain. V lost 0 bases, J lost 2 bases, and 8 bases lay in between. This CDR3 comprises 14 residues. CDR1 and CDR2 from the germline V gene are LNHNV and YYDKDF (reference sequence). This CDR3 reads CATSRDVGAYEQYF. CDR3 DNA sequence: TGTGCCACCAGCAGAGATGTAGGAGCCTACGAGCAGTACTTC.

The V call is TRBV24-1, the J call TRBJ2-5; D unclear. Germline CDR1 and CDR2: KGHDR and SFDVKD. V lost 1 base and J lost 4, with 6 bases in between. This CDR3 contains 13 residues. DNA of the CDR3: TGTGCCACCAGTGATTTTAACGGAGAGACCCAGTACTTC. This gives the protein CATSDFNGETQYF.

The chain combines TRBV10-3 with TRBJ1-5; D may be TRBD1 (5 bases). The CDR3 totals 18 residues. The germline V gene has CDR1 ENHRY and CDR2 SYGVKD. V was pared by 0 bases and J by 4 bases, with 19 bases between. The CDR3 coding sequence is TGTGCCATCAGTGAGTCAGCTTGGGGGGACCGATTAAATCAGCCCCAGCATTTT. As protein: CAISESAWGDRLNQPQHF.

The J gene is TRBJ2-7, the V gene TRBV7-9, with TRBD1 identical over 8 bases. V lost 6 bases and J lost 7; bases outside the gene matches: 5. Germline V gene sequence: CDR1 SEHNR, CDR2 FQNEAQ (reference sequence). The CDR3 totals 12 residues. Written as DNA, the CDR3 is TGTGCCAGCAGGGCAGGGGGCTTAGAGCAGTACTTC. It codes for CASRAGGLEQYF.

Remarks on this clonotype: Just one base apart from a much larger clone, this may be a read error. V gene TRBV20-1 combines with J gene TRBJ1-1, with no clear D. The CDR3 is 12 residues long. The V gene's germline CDR1 is DFQATT and CDR2 SNEGSKA (reference sequence). Written as DNA, the CDR3 is TGCAGTGTCCCCCCAGGTATCACTGAAACTTTCTTT. It translates to CSVPPGITETFF.

The V call is TRBV4-1, the J call TRBJ1-2, with TRBD1 as a possible D gene (5 bases). The CDR3 has 17 residues. V lost 0 bases and J lost 2, with 16 bases in between. The germline V gene has CDR1 MGHRA and CDR2 YSYEKL. CDR3 in amino acids: CASSQEREGAINYGYTF. For the CDR3, the DNA is TGCGCCAGCAGCCAAGAAAGGGAAGGGGCCATCAACTATGGCTACACCTTC.

This clonotype was found a few times. The chain couples TRBV15 to TRBJ1-2, with D possibly TRBD1 on 5 matching bases. Germline CDR1 reads LNHNV; CDR2 reads YYDKDF (reference sequence). The ends were cut back, 5 bases at V and 5 bases at J, with 12 bases in the middle. The CDR3 has 13 residues. The CDR3 sequence is CATSRPGLYGYTF. The DNA of the CDR3 is TGTGCCACCAGCCGTCCGGGACTTTATGGCTACACCTTC.

The chain combines TRBV24-1 with TRBJ2-1, with 9 positions matching TRBD1. V shed 0 bases, J shed 6 bases, and the junction held 5 bases outside the gene matches. This CDR3 has 16 amino acids. The germline V gene has CDR1 KGHDR and CDR2 SFDVKD. CDR3 in DNA: TGTGCCACCAGTGATTTGGGACAGGGGAGAACCAATGAGCAGTTCTTC. This gives the protein CATSDLGQGRTNEQFF.

The rearrangement joins TRBV10-3 to TRBJ2-2; D unclear. The ends were cut back, 10 bases at V and 3 bases at J, with 21 bases in the middle. This CDR3 has 16 residues. Germline V CDR1 and CDR2: ENHRY, SYGVKD. CDR3 sequence (DNA): TGTGCCAGCAAGGCTTGTGGGCCTAGGCACACCGGGGAGCTGTTTTTT. Protein product: CASKACGPRHTGELFF.

This clonotype has just a few counts. The V call is TRBV25-1, the J call TRBJ1-2; 7 nucleotides match TRBD1. With V trimmed by 4 bases and J by 1 base, 9 bases remained unmatched. The CDR3 is 16 amino acids. Germline V lookup: CDR1 MGHDK, CDR2 SYGVNS. In DNA form, the CDR3 reads TGTGCCAGCAGTGCGTCACAGGGGAGTGATAACTATGGCTACACCTTC. The encoded protein is CASSASQGSDNYGYTF.

This chain uses TRBV15 with TRBJ2-5, with D uncertain. The V gene's germline CDR1 is LNHNV and CDR2 YYDKDF (reference sequence). V lost 0 bases and J 1 base, leaving 9 bases between the germline ends. The CDR3 totals 15 residues. The CDR3 here is CATSRDARIQETQYF. The DNA of the CDR3 is TGTGCCACCAGCAGAGATGCCAGGATCCAAGAGACCCAGTACTTC.

This clonotype was found many times. V usage is TRBV29-1 and J usage is TRBJ2-1; 14 bases line up with TRBD2. V was pared by 0 bases and J by 2 bases, with 9 bases of the junction left unmatched. The CDR3 length is 19 residues. CDR1 is SQVTM and CDR2 is ANQGSEA in the germline V gene. CDR3: CSVEEGGLAGGAPYNEQFF. The CDR3 region has the DNA TGCAGCGTTGAAGAAGGTGGACTAGCGGGGGGAGCTCCCTACAATGAGCAGTTCTTC.

The chain has TRBV9 and TRBJ2-1, with D unclear. V shed 0 bases and J shed 6 bases, with 4 bases lying between them. CDR3 length: 12 amino acids. Germline V gene data show CDR1 as SGDLS and CDR2 as YYNGEE. This CDR3 is CASSVDPNEQFF. DNA of the CDR3: TGTGCCAGCAGCGTAGATCCCAATGAGCAGTTCTTC.

J is TRBJ1-4 and V is TRBV25-1; maybe TRBD1 (5 bases). V lost 8 bases and J lost 5, with 12 bases in between. The CDR3 covers 13 residues. CDR1 MGHDK and CDR2 SYGVNS come from the germline V gene. CDR3 in DNA: TGTGCCAGCCGACAGACCCGCAATGAAAAACTGTTTTTT. Translated: CASRQTRNEKLFF. Looking up the rest from reference TRBV25-1 and TRBJ1-4 gives the full variable domain: EADIYQTPRYLVIGTGKKITLECSQTMGHDKMYWYQQDPGMELHLIHYSYGVNSTEKGDLSSESTVSRIRTEHFPLTLESARPSHTSQYLCASRQTRNEKLFFGSGTQLSVL.